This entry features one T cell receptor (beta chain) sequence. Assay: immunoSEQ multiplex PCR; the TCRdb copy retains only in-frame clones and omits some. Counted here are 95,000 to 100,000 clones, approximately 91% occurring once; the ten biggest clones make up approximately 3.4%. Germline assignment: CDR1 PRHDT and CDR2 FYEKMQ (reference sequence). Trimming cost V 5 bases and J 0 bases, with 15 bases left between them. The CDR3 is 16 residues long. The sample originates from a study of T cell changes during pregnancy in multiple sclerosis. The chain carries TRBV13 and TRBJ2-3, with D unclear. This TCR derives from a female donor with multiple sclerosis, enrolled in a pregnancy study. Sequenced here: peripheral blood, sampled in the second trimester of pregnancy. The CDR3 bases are TGTGCCAGCAGCCCCCAGGAAAGAGCTAGCACAGATACGCAGTATTTT. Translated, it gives CASSPQERASTDTQYF.